This T cell receptor beta chain comes out of a study of siplizumab effects on memory and regulatory T cells. TCR templates numbering 90,000 to 100,000 were assayed per sample. Measured with immunoSEQ multiplex PCR; TCRdb has only the in-frame clones, and not every one. The sample holds approximately 100,000 clones, 80% to 95% seen once. Study observations and caveats: The majority of clones, roughly 75-95% of proliferating CD4+ or CD8+ clones, lacked an assignable naive or memory phenotype. In the presence of siplizumab, alloreactive sequences traceable to unstimulated CD4+ memory cells were significantly reduced.

As to this clone: The antigen is unknown.

CDR3 length: 15 amino acids. The germline gives CDR1 SGHTA, CDR2 FQGNSA. With V trimmed by 5 bases and J by 0 bases, 6 bases remained unmatched. The rearrangement joins TRBV7-2 to TRBJ2-7; 8 nucleotides match TRBD1. Sequencing used non-Treg CD4+ T cells sorted from blood. The sequence derives from a human donor in good health. CDR3 DNA sequence: TGTGCCAGCAGCACCCAGGGGGCCCCCTCCTACGAGCAGTACTTC. Its protein is CASSTQGAPSYEQYF.